What follows are 13 T cell receptor beta chains derived from one specimen sequenced in a study of T cell responses to AZD1222 COVID-19 vaccine (dated by TCRdb to about 2021). The receptor library was made with the immunoSEQ multiplex PCR assay. Not all clones reach the TCRdb copy of this immuneACCESS table, which keeps in-frame sequences only. Checked studies attribute under half of the gap to unresolved V genes and leave the rest unexplained. The sample contains around 140,000 clones, about 92% of them found a single time. About 5% of the sample is held by the ten biggest clonotypes. The sample's time point, from its label and the paper: baseline before first vaccination. This material consisted of peripheral blood, taken on day 0 of AZD1222 vaccination. These receptors all come from an adult in good health.

J is TRBJ1-3 and V is TRBV3-1 (or the pseudogene TRBV3-2), with unresolved D. The CDR3 runs 15 residues. Germline V lookup: CDR1 LGHDT, CDR2 YNNKEL (reference sequence). Trimming left V 2 bases short and J 4 bases short, with 12 bases between. CDR3 bases: TGTGCCAGCAGCCAAATTGAGGTAACCGGAAACACCATATATTTT. This sequence encodes CASSQIEVTGNTIYF.

This chain joins TRBV30 and TRBJ1-1, with 9 bases fitting TRBD1. The CDR3 is 13 residues long. V lost 3 bases, J lost 7 bases, and 6 bases stayed unmatched. Germline loops: CDR1 GTSNPN, CDR2 SVGIG (reference sequence). The CDR3 spells CAWSLQGASEAFF. The CDR3 DNA reads TGTGCCTGGAGCTTACAGGGGGCGAGTGAAGCTTTCTTT.

The chain links TRBV11-3 to TRBJ2-3, with D possibly TRBD2 on 7 matching bases. V shed 3 bases and J shed 0 bases, with 10 bases lying between them. The CDR3 runs to 15 residues. Germline V gene data show CDR1 as SGHNT and CDR2 as YENEEA. CDR3 protein: CASSFGGLSTDTQYF. The CDR3 DNA sequence: TGTGCCAGCAGCTTCGGGGGGCTTAGCACAGATACGCAGTATTTT.

J is TRBJ2-7 and V is TRBV29-1, with D maybe TRBD2 (6 bases). The germline CDR1 and CDR2 sequences are SQVTM and ANQGSEA. The length of the CDR3 is 14 residues. Deletions cut 5 bases from V and 0 bases from J, with 14 bases between. CDR3 sequence: CSVLSGQVSYEQYF. CDR3 DNA sequence: TGCAGCGTTCTTAGCGGTCAAGTCTCCTACGAGCAGTACTTC.

The chain couples TRBV18 to TRBJ1-1, with 7 bases identical to TRBD1. This CDR3 is built from 16 residues. J lost 0 bases, V lost 2 bases, and 6 bases had no gene match. Germline assignment: CDR1 KGHSH and CDR2 LQKENI. The CDR3 nucleotides read TGTGCCAGCTCACCAAAGCAGACAGGGATGAACACTGAAGCTTTCTTT. Translated: CASSPKQTGMNTEAFF.

The CDR3 protein is CASSKAADQPQHF. The CDR3 DNA reads as TGTGCCAGTAGTAAGGCAGCAGATCAGCCCCAGCATTTT. This sequence joins TRBV19 and TRBJ1-5, with D unclear. The CDR3 has 13 amino acids. CDR1 LNHDA and CDR2 SQIVND come from the germline V gene (reference sequence). The V end was cut by 4 bases, the J end by 5 bases, with 9 bases between.

The rearrangement joins TRBV27 to TRBJ2-7; D gene unclear. Trimming shortened V by 2 bases and J by 2 bases, and 10 bases separated the two germline ends. The CDR3 is 14 residues long. Germline values: CDR1 MNHEY, CDR2 SMNVEV (reference sequence). The CDR3, as DNA: TGTGCCAGCAGTTTAGGGTCGCCCCCCTACGAGCAGTACTTC. This encodes CASSLGSPPYEQYF.

The chain recombines TRBV5-1 with TRBJ2-1; D is possibly TRBD1 (6 bases). V gave up 4 bases and J gave up 7 bases, with 12 bases separating them. This CDR3 contains 13 residues. Germline-derived CDR1 and CDR2 are SGHRS and YFSETQ. Here the CDR3 reads CASSPTGENEQFF. CDR3 nucleotides: TGCGCCAGCAGCCCGACAGGTGAGAATGAGCAGTTCTTC. Full variable domain (rest looked up from reference TRBV5-1 and TRBJ2-1): KAGVTQTPRYLIKTRGQQVTLSCSPISGHRSVSWYQQTPGQGLQFLFEYFSETQRNKGNFPGRFSGRQFSNSRSEMNVSTLELGDSALYLCASSPTGENEQFFGPGTRLTVL.

This sequence joins TRBV9 and TRBJ2-3; TRBD2 agrees at 7 bases. With V trimmed by 4 bases and J by 3 bases, 8 bases remained unmatched. CDR1 and CDR2 (germline): SGDLS, YYNGEE. This CDR3 region has 15 residues. The CDR3 DNA sequence: TGTGCCAGCAGCCGGGAGGCCGTGTTAACAGATACGCAGTATTTT. Its translation: CASSREAVLTDTQYF.

In this sample, this clone turned up once. The chain uses TRBV21-1 and TRBJ2-2; TRBD1, the D gene given by the table, was not confirmed from the DNA. TRBV21-1 is given as a pseudogene. There are 17 residues in the CDR3. CDR3 protein: CASSKGGQGRNTGELFF. Here the CDR3 DNA reads TGTGCCAGCAGCAAAGGAGGACAGGGTCGGAACACCGGGGAGCTGTTTTTT.

This chain links TRBV27 with TRBJ1-6, with TRBD1 matching over 8 bases. The CDR3 length is 14 residues. Germline CDR1 reads MNHEY; CDR2 reads SMNVEV (reference sequence). The junction had 1 base not matched to a gene; V was cut back by 2 bases and J by 7 bases. CDR3 residues: CASSLRQGNSPLHF. For the CDR3, the DNA is TGTGCCAGCAGTTTAAGACAGGGGAATTCACCCCTCCACTTT.

The rearrangement uses TRBV28 and TRBJ1-5; 8 nucleotides line up with TRBD1. The trim removed 4 bases at V and 3 bases at J, leaving 8 bases unmatched. CDR3 length: 16 amino acids. Germline loops: CDR1 MDHEN, CDR2 SYDVKM. CDR3 DNA sequence: TGTGCCAGCAGTTATCTGACAGGGGCTATCAATCAGCCCCAGCATTTT. It codes for CASSYLTGAINQPQHF. Full variable domain (remainder filled in from reference TRBV28 and TRBJ1-5): DVKVTQSSRYLVKRTGEKVFLECVQDMDHENMFWYRQDPGLGLRLIYFSYDVKMKEKGDIPEGYSVSREKKERFSLILESASTNQTSMYLCASSYLTGAINQPQHFGDGTRLSIL.

The gene calls are TRBV6-5 and TRBJ1-1, with a weak D call TRBD1 (5 bases). With 7 bases removed from V and 0 bases from J, the gap between germline ends came to 12 bases. Germline CDR1 MNHEY, CDR2 SVGAGI. The CDR3 has 14 residues. CDR3 sequence: CASIPGGVNTEAFF. The CDR3 DNA follows: TGTGCCAGCATCCCTGGGGGGGTGAACACTGAAGCTTTCTTT.